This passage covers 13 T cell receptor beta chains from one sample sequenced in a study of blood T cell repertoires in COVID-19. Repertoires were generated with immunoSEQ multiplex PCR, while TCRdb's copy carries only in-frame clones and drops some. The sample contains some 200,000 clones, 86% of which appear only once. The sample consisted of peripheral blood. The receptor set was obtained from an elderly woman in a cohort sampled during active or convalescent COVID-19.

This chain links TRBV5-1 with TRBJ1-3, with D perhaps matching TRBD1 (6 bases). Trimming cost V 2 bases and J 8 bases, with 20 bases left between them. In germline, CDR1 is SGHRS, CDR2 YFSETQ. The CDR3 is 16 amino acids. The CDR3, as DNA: TGCGCCAGCAGCTTAACACAGGGTCCTTGGGGAGACACCATATATTTT. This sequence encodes CASSLTQGPWGDTIYF.

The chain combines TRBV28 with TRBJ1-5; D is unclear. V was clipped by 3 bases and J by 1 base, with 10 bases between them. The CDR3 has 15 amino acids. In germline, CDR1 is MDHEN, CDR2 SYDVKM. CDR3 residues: CASSLRPISNQPQHF. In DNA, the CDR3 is TGTGCCAGCAGTTTGAGGCCTATAAGCAATCAGCCCCAGCATTTT.

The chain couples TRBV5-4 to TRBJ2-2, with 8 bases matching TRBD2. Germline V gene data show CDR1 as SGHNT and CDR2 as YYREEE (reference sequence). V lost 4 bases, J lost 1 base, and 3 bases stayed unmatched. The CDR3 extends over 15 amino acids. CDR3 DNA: TGTGCCAGCAGCCCGAGCGGGGGGAACACCGGGGAGCTGTTTTTT. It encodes CASSPSGGNTGELFF. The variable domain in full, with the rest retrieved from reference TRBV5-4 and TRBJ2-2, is ETGVTQSPTHLIKTRGQQVTLRCSSQSGHNTVSWYQQALGQGPQFIFQYYREEENGRGNFPPRFSGLQFPNYSSELNVNALELDDSALYLCASSPSGGNTGELFFGEGSRLTVL.

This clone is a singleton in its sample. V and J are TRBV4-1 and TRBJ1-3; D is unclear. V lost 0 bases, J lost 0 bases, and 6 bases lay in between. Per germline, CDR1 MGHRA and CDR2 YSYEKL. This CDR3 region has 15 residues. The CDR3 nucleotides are TGCGCCAGCAGCCAAGATCACAGCTCTGGAAACACCATATATTTT. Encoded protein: CASSQDHSSGNTIYF.

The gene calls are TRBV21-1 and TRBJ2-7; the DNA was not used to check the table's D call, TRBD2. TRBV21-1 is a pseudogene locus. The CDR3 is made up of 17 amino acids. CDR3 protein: CASSNPWERERPYEQYV. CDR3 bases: TGTGCCAGCAGCAACCCCTGGGAGCGGGAGAGGCCCTACGAGCAGTACGTC.

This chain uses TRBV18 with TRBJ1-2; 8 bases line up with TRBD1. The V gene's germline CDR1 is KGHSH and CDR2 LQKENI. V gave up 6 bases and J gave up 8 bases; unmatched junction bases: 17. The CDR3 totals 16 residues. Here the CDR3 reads CASSPSPKTGVGGYTF. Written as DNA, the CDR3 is TGTGCCAGCTCCCCGTCGCCGAAGACAGGGGTAGGAGGCTACACCTTC.

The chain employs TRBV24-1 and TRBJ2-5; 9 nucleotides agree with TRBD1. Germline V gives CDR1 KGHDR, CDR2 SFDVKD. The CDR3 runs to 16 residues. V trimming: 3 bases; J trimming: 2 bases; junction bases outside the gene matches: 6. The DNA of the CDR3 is TGTGCCACCAGTGATCCCGGGACAGGGTTGCAAGAGACCCAGTACTTC. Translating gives CATSDPGTGLQETQYF.

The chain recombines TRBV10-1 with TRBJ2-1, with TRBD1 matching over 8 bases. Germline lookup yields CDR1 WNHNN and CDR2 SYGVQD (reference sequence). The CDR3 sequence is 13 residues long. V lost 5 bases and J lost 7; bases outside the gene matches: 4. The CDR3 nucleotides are TGCGCCAGCAGTCCAGGGGGCAGGAATGAGCAGTTCTTC. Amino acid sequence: CASSPGGRNEQFF.

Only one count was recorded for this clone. CDR3 in DNA: TGTGCCAGCAGCTTAGACCTAGACTATGGCTACACCTTC. Its protein product is CASSLDLDYGYTF. The J gene is TRBJ1-2, the V gene TRBV7-9; no firm D call. V was shortened by 1 base and J by 3 bases, with 6 bases between the two germline ends. Germline loops: CDR1 SEHNR, CDR2 FQNEAQ (reference sequence). The CDR3 is made up of 13 amino acids. The full variable domain, completed using reference TRBV7-9 and TRBJ1-2, is DTGVSQNPRHKITKRGQNVTFRCDPISEHNRLYWYRQTLGQGPEFLTYFQNEAQLEKSRLLSDRFSAERPKGSFSTLEIQRTEQGDSAMYLCASSLDLDYGYTFGSGTRLTVV.

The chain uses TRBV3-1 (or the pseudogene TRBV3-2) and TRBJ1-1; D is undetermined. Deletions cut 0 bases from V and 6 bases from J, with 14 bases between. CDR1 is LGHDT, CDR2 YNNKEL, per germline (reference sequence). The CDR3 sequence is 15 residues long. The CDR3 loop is CASSQDPAGSPEAFF. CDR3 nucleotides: TGTGCCAGCAGCCAAGATCCGGCAGGTTCCCCTGAAGCTTTCTTT.

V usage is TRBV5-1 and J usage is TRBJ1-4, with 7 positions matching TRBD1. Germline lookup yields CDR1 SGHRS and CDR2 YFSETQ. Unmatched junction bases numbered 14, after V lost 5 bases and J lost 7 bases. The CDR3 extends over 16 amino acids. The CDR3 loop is CASRLGARGDGEKLFF. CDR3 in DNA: TGCGCCAGCAGGCTAGGGGCCAGGGGGGACGGTGAAAAACTGTTTTTT.

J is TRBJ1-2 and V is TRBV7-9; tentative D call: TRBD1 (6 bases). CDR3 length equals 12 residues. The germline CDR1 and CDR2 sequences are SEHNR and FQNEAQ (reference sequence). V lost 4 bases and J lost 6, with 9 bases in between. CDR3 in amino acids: CASSSSGDGYTF. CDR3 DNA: TGTGCCAGCAGCTCGTCAGGGGATGGCTACACCTTC.

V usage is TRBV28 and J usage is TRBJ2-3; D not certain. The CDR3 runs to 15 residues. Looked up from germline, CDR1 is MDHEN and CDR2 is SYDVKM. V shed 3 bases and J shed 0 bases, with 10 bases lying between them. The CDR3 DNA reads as TGTGCCAGCAGTTTCCCAGGAACCAGCACAGATACGCAGTATTTT. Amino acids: CASSFPGTSTDTQYF.